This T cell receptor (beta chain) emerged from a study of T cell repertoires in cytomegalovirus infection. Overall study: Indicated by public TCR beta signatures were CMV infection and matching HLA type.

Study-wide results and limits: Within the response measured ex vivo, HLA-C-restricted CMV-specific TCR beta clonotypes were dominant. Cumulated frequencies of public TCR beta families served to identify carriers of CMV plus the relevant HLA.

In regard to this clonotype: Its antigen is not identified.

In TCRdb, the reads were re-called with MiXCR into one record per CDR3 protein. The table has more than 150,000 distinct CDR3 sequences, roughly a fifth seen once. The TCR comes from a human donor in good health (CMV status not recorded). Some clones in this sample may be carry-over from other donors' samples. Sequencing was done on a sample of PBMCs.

The CDR3 nucleotides read TGTGCCAGCAGCGTAGGACAGGCGAACACCGGGGAGCTGTTTTTT. Amino acid sequence: CASSVGQANTGELFF. The chain recombines TRBV9 with TRBJ2-2; D is perhaps TRBD1 (6 bases). Trimming left V 0 bases short and J 0 bases short, with 6 bases between. The CDR3 totals 15 residues. Per the germline V gene, CDR1 is SGDLS and CDR2 is YYNGEE.